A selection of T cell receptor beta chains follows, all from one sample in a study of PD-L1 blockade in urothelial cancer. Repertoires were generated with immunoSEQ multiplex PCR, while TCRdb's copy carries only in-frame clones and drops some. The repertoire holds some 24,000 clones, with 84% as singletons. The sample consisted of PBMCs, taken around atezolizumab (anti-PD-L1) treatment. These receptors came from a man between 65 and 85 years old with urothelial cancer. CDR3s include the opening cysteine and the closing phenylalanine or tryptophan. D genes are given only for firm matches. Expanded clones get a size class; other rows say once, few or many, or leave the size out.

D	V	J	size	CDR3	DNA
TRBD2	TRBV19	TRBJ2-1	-	CASSMRREGRNEQFF	TGTGCCAGTAGTATGAGGCGGGAGGGCCGTAATGAGCAGTTCTTC
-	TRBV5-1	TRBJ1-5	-	CASSPPHYNSNQPQHF	TGCGCCAGCAGCCCCCCCCACTATAATAGCAATCAGCCCCAGCATTTT
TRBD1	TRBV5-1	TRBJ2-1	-	CASSPRTGGDEQFF	TGCGCCAGCAGCCCACGGACAGGGGGCGATGAGCAGTTCTTC
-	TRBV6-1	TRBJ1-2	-	CASSEAADYGYTF	TGTGCCAGCAGTGAAGCGGCGGACTATGGCTACACCTTC
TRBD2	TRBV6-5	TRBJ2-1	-	CASSPGGHNEQFF	TGTGCCAGCAGTCCGGGGGGGCACAATGAGCAGTTCTTC
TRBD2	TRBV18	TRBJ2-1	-	CASSPAGLAGGRSEQFF	TGTGCCAGCTCACCCGCGGGACTAGCGGGAGGGAGGTCTGAGCAGTTCTTC
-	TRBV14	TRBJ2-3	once	CASSQIGGLSTDTQYF	TGTGCCAGCAGCCAGATTGGGGGACTTAGCACAGATACGCAGTATTTT
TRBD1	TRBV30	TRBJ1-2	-	CAWTLGQGGYTF	TGTGCCTGGACTCTAGGACAGGGCGGCTACACCTTC
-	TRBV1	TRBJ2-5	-	CTSSHRVTGTQYF	TGCACCAGCAGCCACAGGGTAACCGGGACCCAGTACTTC
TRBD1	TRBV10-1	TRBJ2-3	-	CASALGQGNTDTQYF	TGCGCCAGCGCCCTCGGACAGGGAAACACAGATACGCAGTATTTT
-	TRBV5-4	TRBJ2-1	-	CASSRTGMTLYNEQFF	TGTGCCAGCAGCCGGACTGGAATGACCCTCTACAATGAGCAGTTCTTC
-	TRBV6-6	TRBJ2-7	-	CASSPRQGGREEQYF	TGTGCCAGCAGCCCCCGGCAGGGGGGACGGGAGGAGCAGTACTTC
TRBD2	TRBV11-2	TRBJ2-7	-	CASSAGTSAYEQYF	TGTGCCAGCAGCGCCGGGACTAGCGCCTACGAGCAGTACTTC
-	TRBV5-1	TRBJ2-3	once	CASSLASQGGGTDTQYF	TGCGCCAGCAGCTTGGCCTCTCAGGGAGGGGGTACAGATACGCAGTATTTT
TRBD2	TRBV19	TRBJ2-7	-	CASSTSGTYEQYF	TGTGCCAGTAGTACTAGCGGGACCTACGAGCAGTACTTC
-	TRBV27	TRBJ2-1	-	CASSFAGFGNYNEQFF	TGTGCCAGCAGTTTCGCGGGTTTTGGGAACTACAATGAGCAGTTCTTC
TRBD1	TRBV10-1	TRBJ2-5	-	CASSEAPGQGGETQYF	TGCGCCAGCAGTGAGGCTCCGGGACAGGGGGGAGAGACCCAGTACTTC
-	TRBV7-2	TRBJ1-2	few	CASSLGGSGGNYGYTF	TGTGCCAGCAGCTTAGGGGGGTCCGGGGGAAACTATGGCTACACCTTC
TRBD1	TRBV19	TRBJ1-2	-	CASSSPTGNYGYTF	TGTGCCAGTAGTTCCCCGACAGGGAACTATGGCTACACCTTC
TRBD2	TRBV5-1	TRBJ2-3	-	CASRSSGTGTDTQYF	TGCGCCAGCAGATCTAGCGGGACTGGCACAGATACGCAGTATTTT
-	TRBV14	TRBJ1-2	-	CASSQDGPGYTF	TGTGCCAGCAGCCAAGATGGCCCTGGCTACACCTTC
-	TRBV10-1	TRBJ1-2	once	CASSESGRAGYTF	TGCGCCAGCAGTGAGTCGGGGAGGGCCGGCTACACCTTC
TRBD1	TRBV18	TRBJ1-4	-	CASSQMTQGLGEKLFF	TGTGCCAGCTCACAGATGACACAGGGGCTCGGTGAAAAACTGTTTTTT
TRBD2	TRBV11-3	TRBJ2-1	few	CASSTRSSGSGGNEQFF	TGTGCCAGCTCTACCCGGTCTAGCGGGAGCGGGGGGAATGAGCAGTTCTTC
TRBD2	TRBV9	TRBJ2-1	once	CASSVGSGRNYNEQFF	TGTGCCAGCAGCGTAGGAAGCGGGAGGAATTACAATGAGCAGTTCTTC
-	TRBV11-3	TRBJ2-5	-	CASSLEGRAGETQYF	TGTGCCAGCAGCTTAGAAGGCAGGGCGGGGGAGACCCAGTACTTC
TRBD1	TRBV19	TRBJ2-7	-	CASSPGTGGFSYEQYF	TGTGCCAGTAGTCCCGGGACAGGGGGATTCTCCTACGAGCAGTACTTC
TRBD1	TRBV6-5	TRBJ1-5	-	CASRPTGDNQPQHF	TGTGCCAGCAGGCCGACAGGGGATAATCAGCCCCAGCATTTT
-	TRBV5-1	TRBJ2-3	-	CASSLAPGTDTQYF	TGCGCCAGCAGCTTGGCCCCAGGCACAGATACGCAGTATTTT
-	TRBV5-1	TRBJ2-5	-	CASSLAGVQETQYF	TGCGCCAGCAGCTTAGCAGGGGTGCAAGAGACCCAGTACTTC
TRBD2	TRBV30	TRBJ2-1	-	CAWTSGRTNNEQFF	TGTGCCTGGACTAGCGGGAGGACCAACAATGAGCAGTTCTTC
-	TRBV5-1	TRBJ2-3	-	CASRGPQPPRDTQYF	TGCGCCAGCAGGGGGCCTCAACCTCCAAGGGATACGCAGTATTTT
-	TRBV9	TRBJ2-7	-	CASSVELSRRYEQYF	TGTGCCAGCAGCGTAGAGTTATCCCGGAGATACGAGCAGTACTTC
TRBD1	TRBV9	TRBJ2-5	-	CASSPRQGQETQYF	TGTGCCAGCAGCCCTCGACAGGGCCAAGAGACCCAGTACTTC
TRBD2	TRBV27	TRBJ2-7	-	CASTPLGGGLEQYF	TGTGCCAGCACCCCTCTCGGGGGAGGGCTCGAGCAGTACTTC
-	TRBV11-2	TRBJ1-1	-	CASSLDTQAEAFF	TGTGCCAGCAGCTTAGATACACAGGCTGAAGCTTTCTTT
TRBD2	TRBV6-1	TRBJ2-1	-	CASSEGLAWNEQFF	TGTGCCAGCAGTGAAGGACTAGCTTGGAATGAGCAGTTCTTC
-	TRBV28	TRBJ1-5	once	CASSLWSLFPRNQPQHF	TGTGCCAGCAGTTTATGGTCCCTCTTTCCGCGGAATCAGCCCCAGCATTTT
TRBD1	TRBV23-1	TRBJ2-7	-	CASSPRQGAPEQYF	TGCGCCAGCAGTCCCCGACAGGGGGCCCCCGAGCAGTACTTC
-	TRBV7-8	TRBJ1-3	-	CASSLRAGSSGNTIYF	TGTGCCAGCAGCTTAAGAGCGGGATCCTCTGGAAACACCATATATTTT
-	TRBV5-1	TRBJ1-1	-	CASSSRGGGAGTEAFF	TGCGCCAGCAGCTCTAGAGGGGGGGGCGCGGGCACTGAAGCTTTCTTT
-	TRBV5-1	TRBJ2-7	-	CASSLAGPNEQYF	TGCGCCAGCAGCTTGGCAGGGCCGAACGAGCAGTACTTC
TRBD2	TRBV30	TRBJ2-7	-	CAWSRGTSGGEWKYEQYF	TGTGCCTGGAGTAGAGGGACTAGCGGGGGAGAGTGGAAGTACGAGCAGTACTTC
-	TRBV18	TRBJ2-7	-	CASSPLQDLRSYEQYF	TGTGCCAGCTCACCACTGCAGGACTTACGATCCTACGAGCAGTACTTC
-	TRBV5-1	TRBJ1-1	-	CASSPVAGEAEAFF	TGCGCCAGCAGCCCGGTCGCGGGGGAGGCTGAAGCTTTCTTT
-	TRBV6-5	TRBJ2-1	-	CASSSISSEQFF	TGTGCCAGCAGTTCTATCTCTAGCGAGCAGTTCTTC
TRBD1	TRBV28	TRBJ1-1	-	CASSLTGYEAFF	TGTGCCAGCAGTCTGACAGGGTATGAAGCTTTCTTT
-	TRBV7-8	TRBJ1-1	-	CASSPDGGNTEAFF	TGTGCCAGCAGCCCGGACGGGGGGAACACTGAAGCTTTCTTT
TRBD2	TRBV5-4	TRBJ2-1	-	CASVAGVGEQFF	TGTGCCAGCGTAGCGGGAGTTGGTGAGCAGTTCTTC
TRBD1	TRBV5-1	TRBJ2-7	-	CASSSGQGAYEQYF	TGCGCCAGCAGCTCGGGACAGGGGGCTTACGAGCAGTACTTC
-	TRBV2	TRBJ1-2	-	CASTPDRFYGYTF	TGTGCCAGCACCCCCGACAGGTTTTATGGCTACACCTTC
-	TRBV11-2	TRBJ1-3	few	CASSLDSSGNTIYF	TGTGCCAGCAGCTTAGACAGCTCTGGAAACACCATATATTTT
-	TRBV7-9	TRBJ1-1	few	CASSQTPYRDGTEAFF	TGTGCCAGCAGCCAGACCCCTTACAGGGATGGCACTGAAGCTTTCTTT
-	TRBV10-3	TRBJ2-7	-	CAGRQAPSYEQYF	TGTGCCGGAAGACAGGCGCCTTCCTACGAGCAGTACTTC
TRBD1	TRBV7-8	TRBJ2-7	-	CASSAPDRESEQYF	TGTGCCAGCAGCGCCCCGGACAGGGAATCCGAGCAGTACTTC
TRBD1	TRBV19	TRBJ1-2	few	CASSPGTGGYTF	TGTGCCAGTAGTCCCGGGACAGGTGGCTACACCTTC
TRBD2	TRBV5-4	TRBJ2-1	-	CASSFGGSSYNEQFF	TGTGCCAGCAGCTTCGGCGGGAGTTCCTACAATGAGCAGTTCTTC
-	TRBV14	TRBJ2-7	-	CASSQEIDRGYEQYF	TGTGCCAGCAGCCAAGAGATTGACAGAGGCTACGAGCAGTACTTC